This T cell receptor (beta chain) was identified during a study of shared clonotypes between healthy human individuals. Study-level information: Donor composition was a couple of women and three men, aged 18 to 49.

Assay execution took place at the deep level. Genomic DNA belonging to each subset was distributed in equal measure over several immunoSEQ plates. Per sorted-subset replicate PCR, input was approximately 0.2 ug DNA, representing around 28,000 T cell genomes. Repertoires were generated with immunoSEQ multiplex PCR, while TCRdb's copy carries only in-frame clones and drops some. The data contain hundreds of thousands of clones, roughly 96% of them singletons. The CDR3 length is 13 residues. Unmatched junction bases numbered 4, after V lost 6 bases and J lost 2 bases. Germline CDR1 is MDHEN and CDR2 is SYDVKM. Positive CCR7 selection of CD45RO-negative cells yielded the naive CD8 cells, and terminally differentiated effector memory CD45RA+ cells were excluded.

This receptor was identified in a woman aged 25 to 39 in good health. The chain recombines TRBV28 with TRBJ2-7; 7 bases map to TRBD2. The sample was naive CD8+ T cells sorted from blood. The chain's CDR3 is CASRWEGPYEQYF. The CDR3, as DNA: TGTGCCAGCAGATGGGAGGGGCCCTACGAGCAGTACTTC.